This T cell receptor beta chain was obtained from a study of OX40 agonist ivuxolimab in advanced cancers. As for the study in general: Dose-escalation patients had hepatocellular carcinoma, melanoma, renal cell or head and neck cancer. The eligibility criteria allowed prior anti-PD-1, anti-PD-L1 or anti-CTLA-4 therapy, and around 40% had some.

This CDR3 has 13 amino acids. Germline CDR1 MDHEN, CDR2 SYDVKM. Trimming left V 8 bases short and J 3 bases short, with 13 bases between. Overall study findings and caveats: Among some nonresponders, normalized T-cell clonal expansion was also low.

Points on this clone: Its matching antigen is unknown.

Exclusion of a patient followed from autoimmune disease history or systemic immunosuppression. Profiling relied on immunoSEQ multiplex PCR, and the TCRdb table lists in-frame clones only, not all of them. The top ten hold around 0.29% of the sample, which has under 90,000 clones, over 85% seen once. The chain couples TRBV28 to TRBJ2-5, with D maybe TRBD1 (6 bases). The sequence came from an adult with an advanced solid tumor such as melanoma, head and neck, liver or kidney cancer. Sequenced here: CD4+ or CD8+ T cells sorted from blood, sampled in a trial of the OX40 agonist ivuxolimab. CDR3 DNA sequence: TGTGCCAGCTCGGACAGTACTAAAGAGACCCAGTACTTC. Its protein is CASSDSTKETQYF.